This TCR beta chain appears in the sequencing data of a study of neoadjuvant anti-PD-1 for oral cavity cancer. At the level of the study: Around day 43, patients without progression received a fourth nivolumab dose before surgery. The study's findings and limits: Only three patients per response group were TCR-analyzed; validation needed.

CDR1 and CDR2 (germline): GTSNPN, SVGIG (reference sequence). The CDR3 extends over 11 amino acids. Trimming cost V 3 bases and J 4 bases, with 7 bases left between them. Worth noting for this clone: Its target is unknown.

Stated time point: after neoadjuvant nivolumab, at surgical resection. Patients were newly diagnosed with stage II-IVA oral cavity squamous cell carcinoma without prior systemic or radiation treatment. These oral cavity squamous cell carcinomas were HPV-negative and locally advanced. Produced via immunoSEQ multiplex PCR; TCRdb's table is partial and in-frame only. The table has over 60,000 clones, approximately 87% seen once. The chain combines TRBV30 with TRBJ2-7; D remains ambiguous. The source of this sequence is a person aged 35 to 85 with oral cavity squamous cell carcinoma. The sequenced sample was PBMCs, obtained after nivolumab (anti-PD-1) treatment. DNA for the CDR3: TGTGCCTGGAGATCAGGTTACGAGCAGTACTTC. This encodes CAWRSGYEQYF.